This T cell receptor (beta chain) was profiled in a study of early T cells in non-severe SARS-CoV-2 infection. One entry per CDR3 protein results from TCRdb running MiXCR on the 5' RACE reads. The data hold 60,000 to 70,000 distinct CDR3 sequences, with more than 4% observed a single time. The CDR3 contains 14 residues. The V gene lost 0 bases and the J gene lost 8 bases, with 13 bases spanning the gap. Germline V CDR1 and CDR2: LNHNV, YYDKDF (reference sequence). The J gene is TRBJ1-1, the V gene TRBV15; D gene ambiguous. The source material was whole blood. The receptor was isolated from an adult who was a healthcare worker with PCR-confirmed SARS-CoV-2 infection or an uninfected control (not recorded which). In DNA form, the CDR3 reads TGTGCCACCAGCAGAGATCCAGGAGTCCCAGAAGCTTTCTTT. It yields the protein CATSRDPGVPEAFF.